Only a few counts were recorded for the clone carrying this T cell receptor (beta chain). The sample is drawn from a study of blood T cell repertoires in COVID-19. The wider study: Material from acute and convalescent COVID-19 was sourced from the United States, Italy and Spain.

This CDR3 comprises 16 residues. The V gene's germline CDR1 is SGDLS and CDR2 YYNGEE. The germline V and J ends were trimmed by 0 bases and 0 bases, with 9 bases remaining between them. Authors' processing steps: Amplification of reference gene primers provided the estimated nucleated cell counts. Clones were read by immunoSEQ multiplex PCR, and TCRdb kept only the in-frame ones, dropping some. That table gives V, J and clone size, and the DNA gave D and trimming. This repertoire shows about 95,000 clones, roughly four fifths found once; its top ten account for roughly 4.8%. The sequence was collected from a man at least 80 years old with COVID-19, enrolled during active disease. The chain combines TRBV9 with TRBJ2-2; D gene uncertain. Sequenced sample: peripheral blood. This CDR3 is CASSVGASPNTGELFF. The CDR3, as DNA: TGTGCCAGCAGCGTAGGAGCCTCCCCGAACACCGGGGAGCTGTTTTTT. The full variable domain, with the rest looked up from reference TRBV9 and TRBJ2-2, is DSGVTQTPKHLITATGQRVTLRCSPRSGDLSVYWYQQSLDQGLQFLIQYYNGEERAKGNILERFSAQQFPDLHSELNLSSLELGDSALYFCASSVGASPNTGELFFGEGSRLTVL.